This paragraph reports one T cell receptor (beta chain). Its specificity is unknown. This entry is derived from a study of CD8+ T cells in alopecia areata. The CDR3 loop spans 20 amino acids. Germline values: CDR1 MDHEN, CDR2 SYDVKM. The ends lost 0 bases at V and 0 bases at J; junction bases unmatched: 13. Lesional scalp punch biopsies and peripheral blood came from alopecia areata patients. It was cDNA, reverse transcribed from extracted RNA, that served as the sequencing template. The method was immunoSEQ multiplex PCR; TCRdb's version includes in-frame clones alone and lacks a portion of them. The sample has some 22,000 clones; 40% to 60% are singletons. Study findings and constraints: There were also resident alphabeta T cells of normal skin sequenced in scalp samples. Patients showed less clear TCR sequence sharing than mice, possibly partly because of HLA diversity.

J is TRBJ2-4 and V is TRBV28; 8 positions agree with TRBD1. The TCR originated in a human donor with alopecia areata. Sequencing used NKG2D-high CD8+ T cells sorted from blood. In DNA, the CDR3 is TGTGCCAGCAGTTTATGGACAGGGGAGTCATGGTTTCTAGCCAAAAACATTCAGTACTTC. This encodes CASSLWTGESWFLAKNIQYF.